One and the same sample provided the 9 T cell receptor beta chains below, sequenced in a study of T cell repertoires in ileal Crohn's disease. The data were produced by immunoSEQ multiplex PCR, yet TCRdb's version contains in-frame clones alone and is incomplete. The sample shows 15,000 to 20,000 clones, under 80% of them seen only once. The sequenced sample was ileal tissue. Every receptor here comes from an adult with Crohn's disease.

The V and J genes are TRBV27 and TRBJ2-7; 10 positions agree with TRBD1. CDR3 length equals 15 residues. Per germline, CDR1 MNHEY and CDR2 SMNVEV (reference sequence). V was pared by 5 bases and J by 4 bases, with 8 bases of the junction left unmatched. DNA for the CDR3: TGTGCCAGCAGTGACCGGGACAGGGGATGGTACGAGCAGTACTTC. It yields the protein CASSDRDRGWYEQYF.

This clone was seen more than once but under ten times. The chain employs TRBV6-5 and TRBJ1-5, with D possibly matching TRBD1 (6 bases). Per germline, CDR1 MNHEY and CDR2 SVGAGI. The CDR3 covers 14 residues. V lost 5 bases and J lost 3, with 11 bases in between. The CDR3 sequence: CASSQGTINQPQHF. The CDR3 DNA reads as TGTGCCAGCAGTCAGGGGACTATCAATCAGCCCCAGCATTTT.

The V call is TRBV28, the J call TRBJ2-7; D is unclear. Germline CDR1 reads MDHEN; CDR2 reads SYDVKM. The ends were cut back, 8 bases at V and 2 bases at J, with 28 bases in the middle. The CDR3 runs to 18 residues. Written as DNA, the CDR3 is TGTGCCAGCCGATACGGCAGACTGCAATTTATAAGCCCCTACGAGCAGTACTTC. Residues: CASRYGRLQFISPYEQYF.

The chain is built from TRBV5-1 and TRBJ2-5, with TRBD2 identical over 10 bases. Germline V lookup: CDR1 SGHRS, CDR2 YFSETQ. CDR3 length equals 15 residues. V lost 5 bases, J lost 2 bases, and 6 bases stayed unmatched. The CDR3 nucleotides are TGCGCCAGCAGTTTGATGACTAGCGGGCAAGAGACCCAGTACTTC. Protein sequence: CASSLMTSGQETQYF.

This clone has just a few counts. The chain carries TRBV11-1 and TRBJ1-4; D ambiguous. Between the trimmed V and J ends, which lost 2 bases and 8 bases, there was a span of 6 bases. This CDR3 is 12 amino acids long. Germline CDR1 SGHAT, CDR2 FQDESV (reference sequence). CDR3 DNA sequence: TGTGCCAGCAGCTTATCTGAGGAAAAACTGTTTTTT. This codes for CASSLSEEKLFF.

The rearrangement links TRBV4-1 to TRBJ2-2; 14 nucleotides agree with TRBD2. Germline trimming cut 4 bases from V and 4 bases from J; bases unmatched to any gene: 8. Germline V CDR1 and CDR2: MGHRA, YSYEKL. CDR3 size: 18 residues. The CDR3 region has the DNA TGCGCCAGCAGCCGGGGACTAGCGGGAGAAGGGGGCACCGGGGAGCTGTTTTTT. Protein sequence: CASSRGLAGEGGTGELFF.

This chain connects TRBV6-4 to TRBJ2-3, with D maybe TRBD1 (6 bases). Germline CDR1 and CDR2: MRHNA and SNTAGT. The CDR3 is 13 residues long. Trimming shortened V by 4 bases and J by 3 bases, and 8 bases separated the two germline ends. DNA for the CDR3: TGTGCCAGCAGTGCCGGGACAACAGATACGCAGTATTTT. This encodes CASSAGTTDTQYF.

J is TRBJ1-2 and V is TRBV6-5, with unresolved D. The ends were cut back, 4 bases at V and 4 bases at J, with 10 bases in the middle. Germline CDR1 reads MNHEY; CDR2 reads SVGAGI. This CDR3 is built from 13 residues. The CDR3 sequence: CASSSQPSYGYTF. In DNA form, the CDR3 reads TGTGCCAGCAGTTCACAGCCATCCTATGGCTACACCTTC.

V usage is TRBV15 and J usage is TRBJ2-5; 9 nucleotides align to TRBD2. The germline V gene encodes CDR1 LNHNV and CDR2 YYDKDF (reference sequence). The CDR3 extends over 15 amino acids. V shed 5 bases, J shed 4 bases, and the junction held 8 bases outside the gene matches. The DNA for the CDR3 is TGTGCCACCAGCGGGGGGAGGCGGGAGGGAGAGACCCAGTACTTC. Encoded protein: CATSGGRREGETQYF.